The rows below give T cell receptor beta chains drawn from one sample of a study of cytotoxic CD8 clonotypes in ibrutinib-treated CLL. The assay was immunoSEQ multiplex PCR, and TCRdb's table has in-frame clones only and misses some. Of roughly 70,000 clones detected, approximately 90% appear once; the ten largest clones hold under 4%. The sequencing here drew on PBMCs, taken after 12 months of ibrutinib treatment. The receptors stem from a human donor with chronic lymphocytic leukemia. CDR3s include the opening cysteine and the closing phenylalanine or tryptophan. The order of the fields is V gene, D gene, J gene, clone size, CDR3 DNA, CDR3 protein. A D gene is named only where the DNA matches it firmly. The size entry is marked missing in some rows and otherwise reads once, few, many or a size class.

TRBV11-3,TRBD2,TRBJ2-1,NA,TGTGCCAGCAGCTCCCGGGGGGGTGGGTTCAATGAGCAGTTCTTC,CASSSRGGGFNEQFF
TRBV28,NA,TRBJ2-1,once,TGTGCCTCAGTCGAGGGGGGAATAACTCGGCACGGTGAGCAGTTCTTC,CASVEGGITRHGEQFF
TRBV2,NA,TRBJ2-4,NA,TGTGCCAGCAGCACCACACGGGAAAACATTCAGTACTTC,CASSTTRENIQYF
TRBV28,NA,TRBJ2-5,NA,TGTGCCAGCAACGTTCGGGGGCTGGAGACCCAGTACTTC,CASNVRGLETQYF
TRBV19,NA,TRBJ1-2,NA,TGTGCCAGTAGTATTAGTGGGCACAGGGCGATTGGCTACACCTTC,CASSISGHRAIGYTF
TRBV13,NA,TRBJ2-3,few,TGTGCCAGCAGCCCCCCGACGGGAGTCCCGCAGTATTTT,CASSPPTGVPQYF
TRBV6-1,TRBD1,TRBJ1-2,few,TGTGCCAGCAGTGATCCTCTTAACAGGGGGCGGTACTATGGCTACACCTTC,CASSDPLNRGRYYGYTF
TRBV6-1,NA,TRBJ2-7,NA,TGTGCCAGCAGTGACATTGGACGGGGCTACGAGCAGTACTTC,CASSDIGRGYEQYF
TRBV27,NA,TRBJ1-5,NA,TGTGCCAGCAGTGCACGGACCGCCTATAGCAATCAGCCCCAGCATTTT,CASSARTAYSNQPQHF
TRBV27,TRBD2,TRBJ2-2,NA,TGTGCCAGCAGCCCGAAGGGACTAGCGGACACCGGGGAGCTGTTTTTT,CASSPKGLADTGELFF
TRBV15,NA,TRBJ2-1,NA,TGTGCCACCAGCATAATGGGGGATGAGCAGTTCTTC,CATSIMGDEQFF
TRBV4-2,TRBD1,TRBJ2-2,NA,TGTGCCAGCAGCCAAGATCTTAACAGGGGAAAAACCGGGGAGCTGTTTTTT,CASSQDLNRGKTGELFF
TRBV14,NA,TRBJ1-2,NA,TGTGCCAGCAGCCACCGACAGAACACTAACTATGGCTACACCTTC,CASSHRQNTNYGYTF
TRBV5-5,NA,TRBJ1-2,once,TGTGCCAGCAGCCAACCAGGAGGGGCGTATGGCTACACCTTC,CASSQPGGAYGYTF
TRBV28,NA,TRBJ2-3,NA,TGTGCCAGCAGTTGGAGGGGACTCTATAGCACAGATACGCAGTATTTT,CASSWRGLYSTDTQYF
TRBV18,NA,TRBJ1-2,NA,TGTGCCAGCTCACCACCGAAGGGGGAGGCCTATGGCTACACCTTC,CASSPPKGEAYGYTF
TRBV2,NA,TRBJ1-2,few,TGTGCCAGCAGTGGTACCCATAGTGGCTACACCTTC,CASSGTHSGYTF
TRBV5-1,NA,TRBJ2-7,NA,TGCGCCAGCAGCGTAGGTACCTCAAGCTCCTACGAGCAGTACTTC,CASSVGTSSSYEQYF
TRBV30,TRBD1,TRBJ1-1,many,TGTGCCTGGAGTACCACAGGGGGCACTGAAGCTTTCTTT,CAWSTTGGTEAFF
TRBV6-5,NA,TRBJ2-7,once,TGTGCCAGCAGTTACTCGTTTTGGGACGAGCAGTACTTC,CASSYSFWDEQYF
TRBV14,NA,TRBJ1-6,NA,TGTGCCAGCAGCCAAGGCAACAGGCGTACACCCCTCCACTTT,CASSQGNRRTPLHF
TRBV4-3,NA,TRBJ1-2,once,TGCGCCAGCAGCCAAGATCTTTATAACTATGGCTACACCTTC,CASSQDLYNYGYTF
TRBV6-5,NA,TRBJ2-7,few,TGTGCCAGCCAAAGGGGGAACGAGCAGTACTTC,CASQRGNEQYF
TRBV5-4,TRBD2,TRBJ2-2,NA,TGTGCCAGCAGCGGAAGGACTAGCGGGGGGCCGAACACCGGGGAGCTGTTTTTT,CASSGRTSGGPNTGELFF
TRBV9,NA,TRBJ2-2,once,TGTGCCAGCAGGAGGGACTCCCTAATCAACACCGGGGAGCTGTTTTTT,CASRRDSLINTGELFF
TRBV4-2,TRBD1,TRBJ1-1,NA,TGTGCCAGCAGCCAAGGGACAGGGGGCGTGAACACTGAAGCTTTCTTT,CASSQGTGGVNTEAFF
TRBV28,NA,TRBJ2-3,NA,TGTGCCAGCCGGCCCCGGGGGTACACAGATACGCAGTATTTT,CASRPRGYTDTQYF
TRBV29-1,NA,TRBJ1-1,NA,TGCAGCGTTGCCAGGGACCCAAACACTGAAGCTTTCTTT,CSVARDPNTEAFF
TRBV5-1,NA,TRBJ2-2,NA,TGCGCCAGCATGGTAAACGCGAACACCGGGGAGCTGTTTTTT,CASMVNANTGELFF
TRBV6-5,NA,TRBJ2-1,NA,TGTGCCAGTAGAAAAAACAATGAGCAGTTCTTC,CASRKNNEQFF
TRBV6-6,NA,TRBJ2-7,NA,TGTGCCAGCAGAGACCTAGCGACGAGCTCCTACGAGCAGTACTTC,CASRDLATSSYEQYF
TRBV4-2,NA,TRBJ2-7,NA,TGTGCCAGCAGCCCCGGGACGGGAACCTACGAGCAGTACTTC,CASSPGTGTYEQYF
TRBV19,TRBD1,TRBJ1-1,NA,TGTGCCAGTAGTATAGTGTTACAAAAGGACAGGGCCTTGGACACTGAAGCTTTCTTT,CASSIVLQKDRALDTEAFF
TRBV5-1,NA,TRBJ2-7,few,TGCGCCAGCAGCACGTGGGGCGGGGACAACGAGCAGTACTTC,CASSTWGGDNEQYF
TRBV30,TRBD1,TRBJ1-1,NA,TGTGCCATACACAGGGGGACCCCGAACACTGAAGCTTTCTTT,CAIHRGTPNTEAFF
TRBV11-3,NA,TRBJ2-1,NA,TGTGCCAGCAGCTCCCGTTCCAATGAGCAGTTCTTC,CASSSRSNEQFF
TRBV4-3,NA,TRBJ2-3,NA,TGCGCCAGCAGCCAACTAACTAGCCGACCCCGCACAGATACGCAGTATTTT,CASSQLTSRPRTDTQYF
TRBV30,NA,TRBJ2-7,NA,TGTGCCTGGAGTCCAGCTCCGAGGATCTACGAGCAGTACTTC,CAWSPAPRIYEQYF
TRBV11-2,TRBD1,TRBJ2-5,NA,TGTGCCAGCAGCTCCGGGACAGCCGTCAGGGAGACCCAGTACTTC,CASSSGTAVRETQYF
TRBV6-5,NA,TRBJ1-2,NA,TGTGCCAGCAGCCGTACAGGGAACTATGGCTACACCTTC,CASSRTGNYGYTF
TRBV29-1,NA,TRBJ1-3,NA,TGCAGCATCGGATGGGGTCCTGGAAACACCATATATTTT,CSIGWGPGNTIYF
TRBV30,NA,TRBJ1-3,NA,TGTGCCTGGGTATCGACGGAAAACCGCTCTGGAAACACCATATATTTT,CAWVSTENRSGNTIYF
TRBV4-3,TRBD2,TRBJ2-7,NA,TGCGCCAGCAGCAACCAAAGGAAGGGCGGGGGACTAGCGGGACTCGAGCAGTACTTC,CASSNQRKGGGLAGLEQYF
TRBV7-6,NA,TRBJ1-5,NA,TGTGCCAGCAGCTTAGCTGTATATCAGCCCCAGCATTTT,CASSLAVYQPQHF
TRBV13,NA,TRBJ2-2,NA,TGTGCCAGCAGCTTAGGCCCGCGTAAGATAACCGGGGAGCTGTTTTTT,CASSLGPRKITGELFF
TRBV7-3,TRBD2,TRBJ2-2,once,TGTGCCAGCAGCCCACGCCCCCTCAGCGGGAGGGCCGTTTCCGGGGAGCTGTTTTTT,CASSPRPLSGRAVSGELFF